This TCR beta chain was identified during a study of early T cells in non-severe SARS-CoV-2 infection. From the 5' RACE reads, TCRdb called clonotypes with MiXCR, one entry per CDR3 protein. The sample lists about 89,000 distinct CDR3 sequences, approximately 17% occurring once. This clonotype was picked up one time. Germline CDR1 DFQATT, CDR2 SNEGSKA (reference sequence). V lost 6 bases and J lost 3, with 16 bases in between. This CDR3 contains 14 residues. The rearrangement uses TRBV20-1 and TRBJ2-3; the D gene is possibly TRBD2 (6 bases). The source was whole blood, collected at baseline. This TCR came from an adult who was a healthcare worker with PCR-confirmed SARS-CoV-2 infection or an uninfected control (not recorded which). The CDR3 DNA is TGCAGTGCGGAGGGACGGGAGCGGACAGATACGCAGTATTTT. The encoded protein is CSAEGRERTDTQYF.